Below are 20 T cell receptor beta chains sequenced from a single sample in a study of blood T cells in healthy people across ages. For the second PCR, which ran for 7 to 11 cycles, a sample-barcoded 5' primer and a J-beta primer mix were used. TCRdb reanalysed the 5' RACE reads using MiXCR and keeps one entry per CDR3 protein. Altogether about 700,000 distinct CDR3 sequences are present, less than 40% being singletons, with the ten largest covering 15%. The specimen sequenced was blood. Receptors were obtained from an elderly woman in good health.

V gene TRBV30 combines with J gene TRBJ2-7, with a weak D call TRBD2 (5 bases). The germline CDR1 and CDR2 sequences are GTSNPN and SVGIG (reference sequence). Trimming pared 3 bases from V and 2 bases from J, leaving 8 bases between. This CDR3 region has 12 residues. The DNA of the CDR3 is TGTGCCTGGAGGTTGGGAGCCTACGAGCAGTACTTC. Amino acids: CAWRLGAYEQYF.

In its sample, this clonotype was seen many times. This chain connects TRBV5-5 to TRBJ2-1, with D perhaps TRBD1 or TRBD2 (7 bases each). Germline CDR1 is SGHKS and CDR2 is YYEKEE (reference sequence). The CDR3 is made up of 16 amino acids. Trimming shortened V by 4 bases and J by 2 bases, and 16 bases separated the two germline ends. CDR3 amino acids: CASSARQGGTYNEQFF. The CDR3 DNA is TGTGCCAGCAGCGCACGACAGGGAGGGACCTACAATGAGCAGTTCTTC.

This clonotype was counted only a few times. This may stem from a read error, because a much larger clone lies one nucleotide away. The chain carries TRBV7-9 and TRBJ2-3, with D unclear. This CDR3 comprises 14 residues. Per the germline V gene, CDR1 is SEHNR and CDR2 is FQNEAQ (reference sequence). Between the trimmed V and J ends, which lost 3 bases and 2 bases, there was a span of 9 bases. The CDR3 protein is CASSFARSTDTQYF. The CDR3 DNA reads TGTGCCAGCAGCTTTGCAAGATCCACAGATACGCAGTATTTT.

The sample holds a few counts of this clonotype. V and J are TRBV20-1 and TRBJ1-2; D may be TRBD1 (6 bases). Trimming took off 5 bases at V and 4 bases at J, with 17 bases between the two ends. The CDR3 extends over 14 amino acids. Per the germline V gene, CDR1 is DFQATT and CDR2 is SNEGSKA (reference sequence). CDR3 sequence: CSAGTGQQIYGYTF. CDR3 nucleotide sequence: TGCAGTGCTGGCACTGGACAGCAGATCTATGGCTACACCTTC.

This clonotype was recorded a few times. The chain is built from TRBV9 and TRBJ1-4; D gene ambiguous. The germline V and J ends were trimmed by 4 bases and 7 bases, with 20 bases remaining between them. The germline gives CDR1 SGDLS, CDR2 YYNGEE. The CDR3 extends over 16 amino acids. The CDR3 region is CASSPSEGKYGEKLFF. CDR3 nucleotides: TGTGCCAGCAGCCCGTCAGAAGGGAAGTATGGTGAAAAACTGTTTTTT.

CDR3 bases: TGCGCCAGCAGCCAAGAAGCTAGCGCACGCACAGATACGCAGTATTTT. Its protein is CASSQEASARTDTQYF. The genes are TRBV4-1 and TRBJ2-3, with a tentative D call TRBD2 (6 bases). This CDR3 region has 16 residues. Germline V lookup: CDR1 MGHRA, CDR2 YSYEKL. Trimming left V 0 bases short and J 1 base short, with 11 bases between.

V is TRBV5-5 and J is TRBJ1-1, with 8 bases lining up with TRBD1. This CDR3 has 13 amino acids. With V trimmed by 3 bases and J by 5 bases, 3 bases remained unmatched. Germline assignment: CDR1 SGHKS and CDR2 YYEKEE (reference sequence). CDR3 loop: CASSWTGSTEAFF. The DNA for the CDR3 is TGTGCCAGCAGCTGGACAGGGAGTACTGAAGCTTTCTTT.

J is TRBJ2-1 and V is TRBV9, with 7 bases identical to TRBD2. J gave up 2 bases and V 0 bases, and 5 bases lay outside the gene matches. Germline V gives CDR1 SGDLS, CDR2 YYNGEE. The CDR3 consists of 16 residues. CDR3 loop: CASSVAGRGAYNEQFF. The CDR3 region has the DNA TGTGCCAGCAGCGTAGCCGGACGGGGGGCCTACAATGAGCAGTTCTTC.

This clonotype showed up many times. The chain employs TRBV6-5 and TRBJ1-1; D is perhaps TRBD1 (6 bases). The V gene lost 0 bases and the J gene lost 0 bases, with 8 bases spanning the gap. Germline assignment: CDR1 MNHEY and CDR2 SVGAGI. The CDR3 length is 15 residues. In DNA form, the CDR3 reads TGTGCCAGCAGTTACTCATCAGGGGTGAACACTGAAGCTTTCTTT. Amino acids: CASSYSSGVNTEAFF.

The J gene is TRBJ1-1, the V gene TRBV9, with a possible D match to TRBD1 (5 bases). Germline V CDR1 and CDR2: SGDLS, YYNGEE. The CDR3 contains 15 residues. Trimming shortened V by 4 bases and J by 4 bases, and 17 bases separated the two germline ends. CDR3 DNA: TGTGCCAGCAGCCCCGGGCCAAACGGGGGCACTGAAGCTTTCTTT. Protein: CASSPGPNGGTEAFF. Drawing the rest from reference TRBV9 and TRBJ1-1, the complete variable domain is DSGVTQTPKHLITATGQRVTLRCSPRSGDLSVYWYQQSLDQGLQFLIQYYNGEERAKGNILERFSAQQFPDLHSELNLSSLELGDSALYFCASSPGPNGGTEAFFGQGTRLTVV.

This clonotype has ten or more counts. The chain combines TRBV7-8 with TRBJ2-3; 9 bases map to TRBD2. Germline V CDR1 and CDR2: SGHVS, FQNEAQ. The CDR3 length is 15 residues. V dropped 3 bases and J dropped 5; count of bases not matched to a gene: 6. The chain's CDR3 is CASSFQRGVIDTQYF. The CDR3 DNA reads as TGTGCCAGCAGCTTCCAGCGGGGGGTCATAGATACGCAGTATTTT.

This clonotype has ten or more counts. V gene TRBV9 combines with J gene TRBJ2-1; 14 bases match TRBD2. CDR3 size: 18 residues. Germline values: CDR1 SGDLS, CDR2 YYNGEE. V was clipped by 0 bases and J by 7 bases; unmatched bases: 9. The CDR3 nucleotides are TGTGCCAGCAGCGTAGGACTAGCGGGGGGGTCCCCCTTTAATGAGCAGTTCTTC. This translates into CASSVGLAGGSPFNEQFF.

In this sample, this clonotype turned up many times. CDR3 region: CSVFRTRGQETQYF. In DNA form, the CDR3 reads TGCAGTGTATTCAGGACTAGAGGACAAGAGACCCAGTACTTC. The rearrangement joins TRBV20-1 to TRBJ2-5; 7 bases align to TRBD2. Germline values: CDR1 DFQATT, CDR2 SNEGSKA (reference sequence). The CDR3 is 14 amino acids. Trimming removed 7 bases from V and 2 bases from J; junction bases left unmatched: 10.

This clonotype has ten or more counts. The V gene is TRBV7-2, the J gene TRBJ2-5; 11 bases fit TRBD2. This CDR3 is 15 amino acids long. The V gene's germline CDR1 is SGHTA and CDR2 FQGNSA. After removal of 6 bases from V and 7 bases from J, the junction contained 10 bases not matched to a gene. As DNA, the CDR3 is TGTGCCAGCAGTGAAACTAGCGGGGGCTCGTGGACCCAGTACTTC. This codes for CASSETSGGSWTQYF.

On this clonotype itself: A much larger clone differs from this one at a single base, so this may be a read error. The chain uses TRBV5-1 and TRBJ2-7, with D maybe TRBD2 (6 bases). Germline values: CDR1 SGHRS, CDR2 YFSETQ. V lost 7 bases and J lost 2, with 16 bases in between. This CDR3 is 14 amino acids long. The CDR3 sequence is CASSGLPKPYEQYF. The CDR3 nucleotides read TGCGCCAGCTCCGGACTACCGAAACCCTACGAGCAGTACTTC. Complete variable domain (other parts from reference TRBV5-1 and TRBJ2-7): KAGVTQTPRYLIKTRGQQVTLSCSPISGHRSVSWYQQTPGQGLQFLFEYFSETQRNKGNFPGRFSGRQFSNSRSEMNVSTLELGDSALYLCASSGLPKPYEQYFGPGTRLTVT.

Remarks on this clonotype: This may be a read error, as it is one base from a much larger clone. The rearrangement links TRBV20-1 to TRBJ2-5; tentatively, D is TRBD2 (5 bases). Gene TRBJ2-4 matches the end of the DNA better, so the J call may be wrong. The CDR3 sequence is 15 residues long. Germline V gene data show CDR1 as DFQATT and CDR2 as SNEGSKA (reference sequence). CDR3 coding DNA: TGCAGTGCCGGGGTTGGGGATGGGTCCAAAAACATTCAGTACTTC. This sequence encodes CSAGVGDGSKNIQYF.

This clonotype has ten or more counts. The chain carries TRBV5-1 and TRBJ2-7; D is uncertain. The CDR3 spans 13 residues. Looked up from germline, CDR1 is SGHRS and CDR2 is YFSETQ. V lost 7 bases and J 1 base, leaving 12 bases between the germline ends. In DNA form, the CDR3 reads TGCGCCAGCGGCGCCTTGGCTTCCTACGAGCAGTACTTC. Translating gives CASGALASYEQYF.

The CDR3 DNA is TGCAGTGCTAGAGCGACAGGGTTGGGCGAGCAGTACTTC. Encoded protein: CSARATGLGEQYF. The chain is built from TRBV20-1 and TRBJ2-5; 7 bases fit TRBD1. The J call could be wrong; TRBJ2-7 is a better fit for the DNA end. CDR3 size: 13 residues. Germline V gives CDR1 DFQATT, CDR2 SNEGSKA (reference sequence).

In the case of this clonotype: Mismatch with germline at one junction end may stem from a read error. This chain joins TRBV12-3 or TRBV12-4 and TRBJ2-1; 8 positions match TRBD2. This CDR3 region has 15 residues. The DNA for the CDR3 is TGTGCCAGCAGTTTGGATAGCGGGGTCTACAATGAGCAGTTTTTC. Its translation is CASSLDSGVYNEQFF.

This clonotype turned up a few times. This chain uses TRBV6-6 with TRBJ1-6; D remains unclear. The CDR3 has 14 amino acids. The germline V and J ends were trimmed by 0 bases and 8 bases, with 8 bases remaining between them. CDR1 MNHNY and CDR2 SVGAGI come from the germline V gene (reference sequence). CDR3 sequence (DNA): TGTGCCAGCAGTTACTCCAGCCCGGATTCACCCCTCCACTTT. This sequence encodes CASSYSSPDSPLHF.